The following is a T cell receptor beta chain sequence with its context. What it binds is unknown. The sample originates from a study of T-cell memory formation after mild COVID-19. TCRdb re-called the 5' RACE reads with MiXCR, one entry per CDR3 protein. The sample comprises approximately 100,000 distinct CDR3 sequences, around 15% of which are singletons, and less than 35% rests with the top ten. Study observations and caveats: CD4/CD8 balance held among clones contracting day 15 to 85, and later expanders leaned CD4+.

This receptor was identified in an adult woman who had mild COVID-19 (a few samples of this study predate the infection). Cell type and time point are not known. Material: PBMCs or a T cell subset sorted from them (not recorded which).

Written as DNA, the CDR3 is TGCGCCAGCAGCTTGGACGGTACTGAAGCTTTCTTT. Its protein product is CASSLDGTEAFF. The J gene is TRBJ1-1, the V gene TRBV5-1; D is undetermined. Deletions cut 0 bases from V and 5 bases from J, with 5 bases between. The CDR3 is made up of 12 amino acids. Germline V gene lookup returns CDR1 SGHRS and CDR2 YFSETQ.